This T cell receptor (beta chain) was obtained from a study of T cell responses to AZD1222 COVID-19 vaccine. Overall study: Second doses were pooled across both intervals (about 4 or about 12 weeks). General study points: Donors, mostly white British, included more females; clonal diversity was possibly underestimated. Unmutated variant regions are reportedly targeted by nearly half of spike-specific TCRs. Breadth and depth of Spike-specific TCRs rose after two AZD1222 doses.

This clone was counted a single time. Its target is not known. The protocol was immunoSEQ multiplex PCR, while the TCRdb copy is restricted to in-frame clones and leaves out a portion. Of some 120,000 clones listed, 91% are singletons. The CDR3 spans 13 residues. V gave up 5 bases and J gave up 7 bases; unmatched junction bases: 5. The germline V gene has CDR1 MNHEY and CDR2 SVGAGI. This chain links TRBV6-5 with TRBJ1-5; TRBD1 matches at 7 bases. Sequenced here: peripheral blood, sampled on day 0 of AZD1222 vaccination. This TCR was sampled from an adult in good health. The CDR3 DNA is TGTGCCAGCAGTAGGGACAGCCTCCAGCCCCAGCATTTT. It yields the protein CASSRDSLQPQHF.